This T cell receptor (beta chain) comes out of a study of shared clonotypes between healthy human individuals. Study-level information: Per donor, CD8 memory used one plate, CD8 naive used two, CD4 memory used three and CD4 naive used three. Whole-study findings and limits: Donors were few, which limited the genetic and exposure-history diversity represented. Clonotype sharing among donors was expected to depend on sequencing depth.

Per the original methods: Junction-only immunoSEQ sequences carried no quality scores, so filtering differed. Here immunoSEQ multiplex PCR was the method, and the copy in TCRdb shows in-frame clones only, minus some. D and trimming come from the DNA, and the V and J calls and clone size come from that table. The sample yields about 680,000 clones, approximately 90% seen once. Naive CD8 populations comprised CD45RO-negative cells positively selected for CCR7, excluding terminally differentiated effector memory CD45RA+ cells. As regards this clone: What it binds is unknown. The junction departs from germline at one end; a sequencing error may be responsible.

Per germline, CDR1 SSHAT and CDR2 FNYEAQ (reference sequence). This CDR3 contains 15 residues. V and J are TRBV7-7 and TRBJ2-1; 8 positions match TRBD2. The source material was naive CD8+ T cells sorted from blood. This receptor was identified in a young man in good health. DNA of the CDR3: TGTGCTAGCAGCGCCGGGACTAGAGTACTTGATGAGCAGTTCTTC. Its translation is CASSAGTRVLDEQFF.